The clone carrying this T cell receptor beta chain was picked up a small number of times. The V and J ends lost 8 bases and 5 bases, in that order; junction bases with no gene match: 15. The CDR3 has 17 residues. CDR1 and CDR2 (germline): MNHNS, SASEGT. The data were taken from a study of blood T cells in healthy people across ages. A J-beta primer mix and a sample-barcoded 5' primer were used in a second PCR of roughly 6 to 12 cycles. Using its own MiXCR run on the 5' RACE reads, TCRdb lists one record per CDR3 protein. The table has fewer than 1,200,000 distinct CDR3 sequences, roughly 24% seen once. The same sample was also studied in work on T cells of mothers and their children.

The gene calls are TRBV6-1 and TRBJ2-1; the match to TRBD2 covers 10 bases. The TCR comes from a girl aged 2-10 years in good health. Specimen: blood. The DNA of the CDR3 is TGTGCCAGCGAGGTAGCGGGGGGACCGCCCGTCCACAATGAGCAGTTCTTC. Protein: CASEVAGGPPVHNEQFF.